This T cell receptor (beta chain) was recovered during a study of spatial heterogeneity in lung cancer. TCRdb itself ran the 5' RACE reads through MiXCR, one entry per CDR3 protein. The table has more than 2,000 distinct CDR3 sequences, approximately 4% seen once. The CDR3 loop spans 13 amino acids. Looked up from germline, CDR1 is SGHTA and CDR2 is FQGNSA. V was clipped by 3 bases and J by 7 bases, with 10 bases between them. Time point here: sample taken at primary tumor resection. Tumor, nontumor lung or frozen PBMC supplied whole RNA that was sequenced unsorted. Many counts were recorded for this clonotype. Being off target in a library aimed at alpha chains, this beta chain has a size of little meaning.

The sequences come from normal lung tissue next to the tumor, collected at surgery. The V and J genes are TRBV7-2 and TRBJ1-5; no clear D gene. The sequence was collected from a female donor with early-stage non-small cell lung cancer. Here the CDR3 DNA reads TGTGCCAGCAGCTTTAGTGGCGGGCAGCCCCAGCATTTT. The encoded protein is CASSFSGGQPQHF.